This TCR beta chain emerged from a study of T-cell memory formation after mild COVID-19. Whole-study findings and limits: Cross-reactive memory seemingly joined, as some responding clones were found in pre-infection memory. Shrinking CD4+ clones were chiefly CM and EM; CD8+ ones were chiefly EMRA. Clones that got smaller from day 15 to 85 had even CD4/CD8, while clones growing later tipped toward CD4+.

Germline assignment: CDR1 LGHDT and CDR2 YNNKEL (reference sequence). V was pared by 3 bases and J by 0 bases, with 6 bases between. The CDR3 has 13 amino acids. Constant-segment-primed 5'RACE gave TCR alpha and TCR beta cDNA libraries with sample barcodes and UMIs. TCRdb used MiXCR to reprocess the 5' RACE reads, holding one entry per CDR3 protein. The sample includes over 350,000 distinct CDR3 sequences, roughly 15% of them seen just once. This clonotype appeared a few times. Its target is unknown. The V call is TRBV3-1, the J call TRBJ2-7; D is undetermined. The origin of this receptor is a man between 18 and 35 years old who had mild COVID-19 (a few samples of this study predate the infection). Cell type and time point are not known. Sequencing was performed on PBMCs or a T cell subset sorted from them (not recorded which). CDR3 protein: CASSQRGSYEQYF. CDR3 nucleotides: TGTGCCAGCAGCCAGCGCGGCTCCTACGAGCAGTACTTC.